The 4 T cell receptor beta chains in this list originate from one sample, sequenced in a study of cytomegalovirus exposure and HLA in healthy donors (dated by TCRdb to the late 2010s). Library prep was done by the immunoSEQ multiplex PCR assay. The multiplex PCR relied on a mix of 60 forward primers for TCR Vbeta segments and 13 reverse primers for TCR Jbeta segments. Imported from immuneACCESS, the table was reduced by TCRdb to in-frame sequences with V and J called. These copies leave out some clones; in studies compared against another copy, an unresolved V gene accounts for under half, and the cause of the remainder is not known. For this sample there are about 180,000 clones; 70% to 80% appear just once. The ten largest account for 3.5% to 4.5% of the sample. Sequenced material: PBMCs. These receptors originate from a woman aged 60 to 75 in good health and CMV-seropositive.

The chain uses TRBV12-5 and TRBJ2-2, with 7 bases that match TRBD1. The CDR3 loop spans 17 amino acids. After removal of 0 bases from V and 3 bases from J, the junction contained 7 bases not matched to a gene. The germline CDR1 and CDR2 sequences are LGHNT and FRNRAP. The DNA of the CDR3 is TGTGCTAGTGGTTTGGTATTAAGGGGGCGCGACACCGGGGAGCTGTTTTTT. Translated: CASGLVLRGRDTGELFF.

Here the CDR3 DNA reads TGTGCCAGCAGCCGGGAACAGGGGGGGAACACTGAAGCTTTCTTT. It translates to CASSREQGGNTEAFF. This chain joins TRBV5-8 and TRBJ1-1; 8 nucleotides line up with TRBD1. CDR3 length: 15 amino acids. Germline V gene lookup returns CDR1 SGHTS and CDR2 YDEGEE. V shed 4 bases and J 1 base; nucleotides not matched to a gene: 6.

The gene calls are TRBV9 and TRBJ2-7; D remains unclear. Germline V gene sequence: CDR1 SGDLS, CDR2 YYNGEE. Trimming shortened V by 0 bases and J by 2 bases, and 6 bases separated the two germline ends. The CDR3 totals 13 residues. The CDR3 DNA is TGTGCCAGCAGCGTAGGCACTGCCTACGAGCAGTACTTC. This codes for CASSVGTAYEQYF.

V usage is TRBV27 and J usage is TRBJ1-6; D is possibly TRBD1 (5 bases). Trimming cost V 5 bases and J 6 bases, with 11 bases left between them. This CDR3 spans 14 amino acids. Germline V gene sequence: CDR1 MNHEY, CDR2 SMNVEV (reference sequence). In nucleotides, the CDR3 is TGTGCCAGCAGTGATAAGGGGATTAATTCACCCCTCCACTTT. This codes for CASSDKGINSPLHF.